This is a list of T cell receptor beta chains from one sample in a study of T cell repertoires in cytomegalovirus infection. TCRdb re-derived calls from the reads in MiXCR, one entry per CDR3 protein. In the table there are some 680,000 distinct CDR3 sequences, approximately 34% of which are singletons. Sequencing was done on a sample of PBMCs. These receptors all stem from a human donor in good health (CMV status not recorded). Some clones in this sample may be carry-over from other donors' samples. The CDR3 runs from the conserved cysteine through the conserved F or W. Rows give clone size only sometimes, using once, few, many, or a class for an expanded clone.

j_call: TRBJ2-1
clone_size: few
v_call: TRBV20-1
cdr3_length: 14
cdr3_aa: CSARGLLSYNEQFF

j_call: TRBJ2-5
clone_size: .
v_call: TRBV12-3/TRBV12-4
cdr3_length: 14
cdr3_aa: CASGPTPGEETQYF

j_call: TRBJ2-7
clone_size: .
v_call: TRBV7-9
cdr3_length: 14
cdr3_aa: CASSRLRGPYEQYF

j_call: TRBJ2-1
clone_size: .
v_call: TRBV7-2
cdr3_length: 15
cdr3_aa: CASSLDRGQYNEQFF

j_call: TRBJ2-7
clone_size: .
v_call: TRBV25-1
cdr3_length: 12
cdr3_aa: CASRGLHYEQYF

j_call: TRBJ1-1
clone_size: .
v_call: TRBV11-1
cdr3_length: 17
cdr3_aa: CVSSLVPQGAGDTEAFF

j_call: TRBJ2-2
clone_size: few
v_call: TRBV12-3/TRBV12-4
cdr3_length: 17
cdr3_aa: CASRAGQGFENTGELFF

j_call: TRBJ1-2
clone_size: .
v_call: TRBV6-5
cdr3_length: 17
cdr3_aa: CASSYSISPRANYGYTF

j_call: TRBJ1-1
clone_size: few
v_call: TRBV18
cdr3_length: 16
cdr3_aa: CASSLNRVARNTEAFF

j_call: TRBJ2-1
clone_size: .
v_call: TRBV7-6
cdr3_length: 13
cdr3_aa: CASSLGTQNEQFF

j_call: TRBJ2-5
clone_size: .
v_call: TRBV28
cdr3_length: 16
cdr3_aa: CASSMIGGNNQETQYF

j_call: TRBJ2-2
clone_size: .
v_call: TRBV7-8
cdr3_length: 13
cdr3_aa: CAISSARTVELFF

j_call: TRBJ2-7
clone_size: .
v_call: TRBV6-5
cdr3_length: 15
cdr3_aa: CASRQPSGGLYEQYF

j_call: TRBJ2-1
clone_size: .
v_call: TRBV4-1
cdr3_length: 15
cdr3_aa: CASSQGTGSIAEQFF

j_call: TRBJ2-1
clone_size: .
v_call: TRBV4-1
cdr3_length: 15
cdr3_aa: CASSLLGLARNEQFF

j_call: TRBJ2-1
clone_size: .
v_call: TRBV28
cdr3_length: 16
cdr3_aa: CASSLNPGQGLNEQFF

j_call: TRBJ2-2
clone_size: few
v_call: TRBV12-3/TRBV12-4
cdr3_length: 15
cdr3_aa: CASSLYQANTGELFF

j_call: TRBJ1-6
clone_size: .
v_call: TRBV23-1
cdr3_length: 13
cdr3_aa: CASSHGPNSPLHF

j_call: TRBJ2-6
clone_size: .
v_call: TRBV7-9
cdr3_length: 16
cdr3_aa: CASSLVLGSGANVLTF

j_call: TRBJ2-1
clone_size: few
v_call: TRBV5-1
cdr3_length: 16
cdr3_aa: CASSLGNSGPYNEQFF

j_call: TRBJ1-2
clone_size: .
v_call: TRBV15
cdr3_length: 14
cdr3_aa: CATSDEGRLSGYTF

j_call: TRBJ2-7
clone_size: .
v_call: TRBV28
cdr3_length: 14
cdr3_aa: CASGTGTEPYEQYF

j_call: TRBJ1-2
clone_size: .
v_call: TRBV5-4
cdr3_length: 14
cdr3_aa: CASSRTGTVYGYTF

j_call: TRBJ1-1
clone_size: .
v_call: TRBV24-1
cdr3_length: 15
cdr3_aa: CATSDEDRGGTEAFF

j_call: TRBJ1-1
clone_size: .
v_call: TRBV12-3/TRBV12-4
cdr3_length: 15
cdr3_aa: CATLLGGQPNTEAFF

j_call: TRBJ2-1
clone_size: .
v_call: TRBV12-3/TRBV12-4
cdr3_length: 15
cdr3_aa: CDSSTGLAVDNEQFF